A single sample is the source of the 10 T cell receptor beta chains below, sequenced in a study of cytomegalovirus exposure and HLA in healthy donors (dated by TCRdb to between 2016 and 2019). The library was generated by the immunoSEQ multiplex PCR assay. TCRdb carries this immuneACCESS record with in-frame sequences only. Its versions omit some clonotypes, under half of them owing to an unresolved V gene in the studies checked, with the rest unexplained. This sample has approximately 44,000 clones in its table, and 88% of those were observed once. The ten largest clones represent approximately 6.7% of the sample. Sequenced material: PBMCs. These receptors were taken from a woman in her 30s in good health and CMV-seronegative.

CDR3 coding DNA: TGTGCCAGCAGCCGTCCCGGGACAGGGTCTGGGGCCAACGTCCTGACTTTC. Translated, it gives CASSRPGTGSGANVLTF. The rearrangement joins TRBV9 to TRBJ2-6, with 9 bases that match TRBD1. CDR1 and CDR2 (germline): SGDLS, YYNGEE. The V segment lost 4 bases and the J segment 1 base; nucleotides outside the gene matches: 6. The CDR3 totals 17 residues.

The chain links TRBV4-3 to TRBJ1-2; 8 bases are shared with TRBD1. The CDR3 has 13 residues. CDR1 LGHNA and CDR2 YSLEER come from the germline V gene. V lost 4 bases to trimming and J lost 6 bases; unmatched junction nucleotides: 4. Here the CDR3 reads CASSPGTGDGYTF. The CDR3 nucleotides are TGCGCCAGCAGCCCGGGGACAGGAGATGGCTACACCTTC.

CDR3 amino acids: CASSYPRGTEAFF. CDR3 DNA sequence: TGTGCCAGCAGTTACCCCAGGGGCACTGAAGCTTTCTTT. The chain uses TRBV6-5 and TRBJ1-1; D may be TRBD1 (6 bases). The V and J ends lost 2 bases and 4 bases respectively, with 8 bases between them. The length of the CDR3 is 13 residues. The germline V gene encodes CDR1 MNHEY and CDR2 SVGAGI.

CDR3 nucleotide sequence: TGTGCCAGCAGTTTCATTAACACTGAAGCTTTCTTT. Translated, it gives CASSFINTEAFF. This sequence joins TRBV28 and TRBJ1-1; D unresolved. Trimming left V 3 bases short and J 2 bases short, with 4 bases between. This CDR3 region has 12 residues. In germline, CDR1 is MDHEN, CDR2 SYDVKM.

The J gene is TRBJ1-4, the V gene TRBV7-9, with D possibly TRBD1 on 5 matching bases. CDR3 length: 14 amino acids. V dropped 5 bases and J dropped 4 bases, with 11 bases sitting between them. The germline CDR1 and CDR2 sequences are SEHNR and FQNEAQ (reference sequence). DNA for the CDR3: TGTGCCAGCAGCACCAGGGCTGATAATGAAAAACTGTTTTTT. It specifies CASSTRADNEKLFF. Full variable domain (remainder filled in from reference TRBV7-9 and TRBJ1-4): DTGVSQNPRHKITKRGQNVTFRCDPISEHNRLYWYRQTLGQGPEFLTYFQNEAQLEKSRLLSDRFSAERPKGSFSTLEIQRTEQGDSAMYLCASSTRADNEKLFFGSGTQLSVL.

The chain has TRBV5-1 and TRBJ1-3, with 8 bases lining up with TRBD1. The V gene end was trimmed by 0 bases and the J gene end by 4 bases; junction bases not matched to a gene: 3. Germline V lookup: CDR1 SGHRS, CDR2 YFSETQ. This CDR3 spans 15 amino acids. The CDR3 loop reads CASSLDGTGGNTIYF. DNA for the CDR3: TGCGCCAGCAGCTTGGACGGGACAGGAGGAAACACCATATATTTT.

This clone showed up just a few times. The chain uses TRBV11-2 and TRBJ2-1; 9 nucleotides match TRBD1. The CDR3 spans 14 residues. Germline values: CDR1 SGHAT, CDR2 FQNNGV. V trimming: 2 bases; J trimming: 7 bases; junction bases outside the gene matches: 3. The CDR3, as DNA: TGTGCCAGCAGCTTACACAGGGGGCCGAATGAGCAGTTCTTC. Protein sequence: CASSLHRGPNEQFF.

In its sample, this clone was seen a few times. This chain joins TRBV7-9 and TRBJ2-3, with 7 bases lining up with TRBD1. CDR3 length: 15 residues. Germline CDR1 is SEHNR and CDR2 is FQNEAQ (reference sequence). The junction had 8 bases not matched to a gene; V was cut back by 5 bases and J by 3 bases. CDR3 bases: TGTGCCAGCAGCCCCGGCGACAGGGTAACAGATACGCAGTATTTT. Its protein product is CASSPGDRVTDTQYF.

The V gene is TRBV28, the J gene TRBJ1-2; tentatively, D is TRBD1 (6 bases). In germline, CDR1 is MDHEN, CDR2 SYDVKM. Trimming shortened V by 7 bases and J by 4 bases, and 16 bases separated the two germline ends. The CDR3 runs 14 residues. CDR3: CASKPQGRSYGYTF. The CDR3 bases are TGTGCCAGCAAACCCCAGGGGCGTAGCTATGGCTACACCTTC.

The DNA for the CDR3 is TGTGCCAGCAGTGATGGCCGACAGGGTCGAGCCGGGGAGCTGTTTTTT. This translates into CASSDGRQGRAGELFF. This chain connects TRBV2 to TRBJ2-2, with 7 bases lining up with TRBD1. Germline V CDR1 and CDR2: SNHLY, FYNNEI. With V trimmed by 3 bases and J by 6 bases, 10 bases remained unmatched. The CDR3 has 16 residues.